Below, one T cell receptor (beta chain) is given with its context. Its cognate antigen has yet to be identified. Per-nucleotide qualities are absent, and no much larger clonotype sits a single base away. These data originate in a study of CD8+ T cells in alopecia areata (dated by TCRdb to between 2017 and 2018). In the study overall: The treated patients, all with moderate-to-severe alopecia areata, were enrolled in an open-label pilot trial of oral tofacitinib given at 5 to 10 mg twice daily. The RNA source kit depended on sample type: the PAXgene miRNA kit for fixed scalp, the miRNeasy kit for PBMCs, and the RNeasy kit for mouse skin. Patients received tofacitinib for 6 to 18 months and were then followed off drug for 6 months to check for delayed response and recurrence. Patients on tofacitinib were biopsied at baseline and after 4 and 24 weeks of treatment, and several of the patients also had a later scalp biopsy. Scalp clonality was compared among normal scalp (n=4), patchy alopecia areata scalp (n=8), and alopecia totalis/universalis scalp (n=8). immunoSEQ multiplex PCR using 35 Vbeta forward primers and 13 Jbeta reverse primers was used to amplify TCRbeta CDR3 regions. Scalp tissue and sorted CD4+ and CD8+ peripheral blood T cells from patchy and totalis/universalis alopecia areata patients and from healthy controls were covered by human TCRbeta sequencing. The study used high-throughput TCRbeta sequencing to examine T cell clonal expansion in alopecia areata, in both the C3H/HeJ mouse model and human patients. Broad study findings and their caveats: Compared with mice, TCR sequences shared between patients were less clear, possibly partly because of HLA diversity across the patient population. Compared with normal scalp, lesional scalp, particularly in alopecia totalis/universalis, had higher clonality and more expanded CD8+ clones, which suggests antigenic drive. Unlike mouse skin, which is dominated by gammadelta T cells, normal human skin has resident alphabeta T cells that are also sequenced, and this complicates analysis of the scalp TCR repertoire.

Receptor amplification or capture employed the immunoSEQ multiplex PCR assay. RNA was extracted from all samples and reverse transcribed into cDNA as template for TCR sequencing. First-strand cDNA was synthesized using SuperScript III with a 2:1 mix of oligo-dT and random hexamers. Amplification bias was assessed with a synthetic immune receptor repertoire, and residual bias was removed computationally. As for the authors' bioinformatics: Raw reads were preprocessed to remove errors, and CDR3 was defined by IMGT conventions from the conserved cysteine to phenylalanine. Clonality was computed by normalizing Shannon entropy by log2 of the number of productive unique TCRs and subtracting the result from 1. Scalp TCRbeta sequences were cross-referenced with sorted blood CD4 and CD8 repertoires so that the CD4 or CD8 identity of scalp clones could be inferred. TCRdb stores this immuneACCESS table with in-frame sequences only. Part of the clones is absent; in the studies checked, under half of the shortfall reflects unresolved V genes, and no reason is known for the rest. D and trimming were read from the DNA, whereas the V and J calls and clone size are those reported in that table. Recorded for this sample are 60,000 to 70,000 clones; approximately 45% of them occurred a single time. The ten largest clonotypes hold about 15% of the sample.

Explained via the paper, the time point label denotes: baseline before oral tofacitinib. Lesional scalp punch biopsies and peripheral blood were collected from alopecia areata patients. PBMCs were isolated by density centrifugation and stained for CD3, CD4 and CD8, after which CD4+ and CD8+ T cells were sorted on a FACSAria. The CDR3 measures 12 amino acids from cysteine to phenylalanine. The entry retains the CDR3 DNA only, 36 bases that are in frame from base 1. CDR1 SGHNT and CDR2 YYREEE were looked up in the germline V gene (reference sequence). V is clipped by 5 bases and J by 4 bases, and the sequence between their germline boundaries is 6 bases long.

The chain is made from TRBV5-4 and TRBJ2-2, with an unclear D gene assignment. The starting material was CD8+ T cells sorted from blood, obtained at week 0. This TCR came from a human donor with alopecia areata. The DNA sequence is TGTGCCAGCAGAGCGAGCACCGGGGAGCTGTTTTTT. It encodes CASRASTGELFF. Joined to the reference TRBV5-4 and TRBJ2-2 proteins, this CDR3 gives the full variable domain: ETGVTQSPTHLIKTRGQQVTLRCSSQSGHNTVSWYQQALGQGPQFIFQYYREEENGRGNFPPRFSGLQFPNYSSELNVNALELDDSALYLCASRASTGELFFGEGSRLTVL.